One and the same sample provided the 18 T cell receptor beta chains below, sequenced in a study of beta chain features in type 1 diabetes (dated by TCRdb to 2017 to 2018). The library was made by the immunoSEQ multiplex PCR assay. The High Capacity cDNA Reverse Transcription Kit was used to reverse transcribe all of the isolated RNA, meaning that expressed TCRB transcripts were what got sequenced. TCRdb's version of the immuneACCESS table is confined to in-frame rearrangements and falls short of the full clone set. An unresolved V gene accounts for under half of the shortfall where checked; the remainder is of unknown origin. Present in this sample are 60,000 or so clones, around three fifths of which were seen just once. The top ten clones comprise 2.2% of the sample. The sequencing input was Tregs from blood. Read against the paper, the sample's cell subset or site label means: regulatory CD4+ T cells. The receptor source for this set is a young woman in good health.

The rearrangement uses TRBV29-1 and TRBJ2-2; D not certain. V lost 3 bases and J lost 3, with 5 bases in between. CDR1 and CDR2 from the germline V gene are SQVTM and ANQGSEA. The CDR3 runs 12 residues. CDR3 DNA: TGCAGCGTTGAGGGCTACACCGGGGAGCTGTTTTTT. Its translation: CSVEGYTGELFF.

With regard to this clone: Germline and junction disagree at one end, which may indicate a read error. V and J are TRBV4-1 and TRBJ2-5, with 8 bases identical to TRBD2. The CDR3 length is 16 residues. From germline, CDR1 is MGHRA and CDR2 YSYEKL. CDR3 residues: CASSQDPGGTGEAQYF. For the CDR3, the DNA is TGCGCCAGCAGCCAAGATCCGGGAGGGACGGGAGAGGCCCAGTACTTC.

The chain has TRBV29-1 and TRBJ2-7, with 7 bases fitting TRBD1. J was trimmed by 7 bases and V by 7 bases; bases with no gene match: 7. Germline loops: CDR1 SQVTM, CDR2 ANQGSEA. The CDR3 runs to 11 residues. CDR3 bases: TGCAGCGCTAGACAGGGCGGGGAGCAGTACTTC. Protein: CSARQGGEQYF.

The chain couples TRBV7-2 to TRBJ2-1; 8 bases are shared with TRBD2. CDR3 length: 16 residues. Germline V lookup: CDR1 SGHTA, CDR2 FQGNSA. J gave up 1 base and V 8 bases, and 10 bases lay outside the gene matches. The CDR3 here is CASVSPGGLSYNEQFF. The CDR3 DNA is TGTGCCAGCGTTTCTCCGGGGGGGCTTTCCTACAATGAGCAGTTCTTC.

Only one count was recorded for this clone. CDR3 region: CASRESDTDTQYF. The CDR3 DNA follows: TGTGCCAGCAGGGAGTCTGACACAGATACGCAGTATTTT. V is TRBV6-5 and J is TRBJ2-3; D gene ambiguous. CDR1 and CDR2 (germline): MNHEY, SVGAGI. V was clipped by 6 bases and J by 2 bases, with 9 bases between them. The CDR3 has 13 amino acids.

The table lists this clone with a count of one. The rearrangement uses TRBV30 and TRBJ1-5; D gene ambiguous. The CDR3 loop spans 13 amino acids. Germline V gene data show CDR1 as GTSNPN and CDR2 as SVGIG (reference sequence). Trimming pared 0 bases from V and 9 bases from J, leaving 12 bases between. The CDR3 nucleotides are TGTGCCTGGAGTGTACAGAACGCCGGGCCCCAGCATTTT. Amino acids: CAWSVQNAGPQHF.

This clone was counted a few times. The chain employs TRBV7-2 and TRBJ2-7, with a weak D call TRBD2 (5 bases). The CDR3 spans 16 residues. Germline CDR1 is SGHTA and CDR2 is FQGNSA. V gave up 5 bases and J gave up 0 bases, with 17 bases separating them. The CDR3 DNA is TGTGCCAGCAGCCCCGACTTCGGACTGAGCTCCTACGAGCAGTACTTC. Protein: CASSPDFGLSSYEQYF.

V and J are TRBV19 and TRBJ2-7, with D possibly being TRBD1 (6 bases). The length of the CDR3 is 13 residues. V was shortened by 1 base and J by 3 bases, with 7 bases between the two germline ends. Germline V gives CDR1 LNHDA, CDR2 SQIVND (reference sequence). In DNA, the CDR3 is TGTGCCAGTAGTATAGGACAGGACTACGAGCAGTACTTC. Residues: CASSIGQDYEQYF.

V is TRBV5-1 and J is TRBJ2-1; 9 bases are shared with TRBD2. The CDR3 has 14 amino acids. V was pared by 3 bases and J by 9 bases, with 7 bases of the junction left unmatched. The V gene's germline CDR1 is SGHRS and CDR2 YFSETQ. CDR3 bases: TGCGCCAGCAGCTATTGGACTAGCGCATTTGAGCAGTTCTTC. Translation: CASSYWTSAFEQFF.

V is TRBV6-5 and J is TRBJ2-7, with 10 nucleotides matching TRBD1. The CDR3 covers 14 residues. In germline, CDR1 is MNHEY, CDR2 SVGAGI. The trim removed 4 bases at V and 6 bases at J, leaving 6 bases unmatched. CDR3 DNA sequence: TGTGCCAGCAGTTCGGGACAGGGGCAGGGCGAGCAGTACTTC. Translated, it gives CASSSGQGQGEQYF.

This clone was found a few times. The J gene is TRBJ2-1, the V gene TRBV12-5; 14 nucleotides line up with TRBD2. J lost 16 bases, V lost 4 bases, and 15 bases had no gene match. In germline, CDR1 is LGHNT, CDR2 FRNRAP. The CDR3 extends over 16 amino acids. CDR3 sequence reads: CASGSTTSGGAIRHFF. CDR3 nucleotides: TGTGCTAGTGGTTCAACGACTAGCGGGGGGGCCATACGTCACTTCTTC.

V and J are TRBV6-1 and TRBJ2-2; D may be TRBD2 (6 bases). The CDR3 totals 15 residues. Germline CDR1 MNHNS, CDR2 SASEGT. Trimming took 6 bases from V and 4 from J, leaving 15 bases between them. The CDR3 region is CASRLRGSGTGELFF. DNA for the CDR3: TGTGCCAGCAGGTTACGGGGGAGTGGCACCGGGGAGCTGTTTTTT.

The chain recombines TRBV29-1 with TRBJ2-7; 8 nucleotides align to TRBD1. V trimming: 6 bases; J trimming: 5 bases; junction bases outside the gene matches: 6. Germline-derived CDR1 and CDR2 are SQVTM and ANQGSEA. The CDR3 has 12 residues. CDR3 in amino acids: CSVRQGNHEQYF. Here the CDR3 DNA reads TGCAGCGTCCGACAGGGGAACCACGAGCAGTACTTC.

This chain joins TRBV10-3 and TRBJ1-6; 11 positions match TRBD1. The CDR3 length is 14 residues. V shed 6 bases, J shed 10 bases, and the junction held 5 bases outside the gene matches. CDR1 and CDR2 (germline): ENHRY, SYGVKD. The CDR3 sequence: CAIRAGTGGSPLHF. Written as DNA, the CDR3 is TGTGCCATCAGAGCCGGGACAGGGGGGTCACCCCTCCACTTT.

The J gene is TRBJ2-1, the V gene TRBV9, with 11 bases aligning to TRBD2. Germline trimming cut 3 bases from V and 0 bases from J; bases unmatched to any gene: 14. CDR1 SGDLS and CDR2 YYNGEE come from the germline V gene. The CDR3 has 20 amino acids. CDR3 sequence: CASSGIAGGPQSRSYNEQFF. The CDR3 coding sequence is TGTGCCAGCAGCGGTATAGCGGGGGGGCCCCAGAGTCGCTCCTACAATGAGCAGTTCTTC.

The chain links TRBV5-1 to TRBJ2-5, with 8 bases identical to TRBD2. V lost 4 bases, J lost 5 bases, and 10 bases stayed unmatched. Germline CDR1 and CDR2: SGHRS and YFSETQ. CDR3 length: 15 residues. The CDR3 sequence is CASSIGLAEVETQYF. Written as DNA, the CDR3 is TGCGCCAGCAGCATCGGACTAGCCGAAGTTGAGACCCAGTACTTC.

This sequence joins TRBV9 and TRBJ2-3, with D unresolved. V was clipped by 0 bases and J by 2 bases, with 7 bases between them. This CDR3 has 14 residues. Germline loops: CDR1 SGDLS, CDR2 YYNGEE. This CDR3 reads CASSVVAATDTQYF. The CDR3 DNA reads TGTGCCAGCAGCGTAGTAGCCGCCACAGATACGCAGTATTTT.

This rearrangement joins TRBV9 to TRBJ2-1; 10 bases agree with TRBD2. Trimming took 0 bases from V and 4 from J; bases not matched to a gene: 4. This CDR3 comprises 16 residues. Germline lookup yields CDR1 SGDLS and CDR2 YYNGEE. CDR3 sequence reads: CASSVATSGAYNEQFF. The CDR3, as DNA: TGTGCCAGCAGCGTAGCTACTAGCGGGGCTTACAATGAGCAGTTCTTC.